The T cell receptor (beta chain) under discussion was sequenced for a study of blood T cells in healthy people across ages. General study points: Greater diversity and more naive CD4+ cells were seen in long-lived donors than in aged donors. No one knew whether donors had CMV, which possibly confounded expanded clonotype changes.

Every donor contributed roughly 10 milliliters of peripheral blood by blood draw. Using a J-beta primer mix together with a sample-barcoded 5' primer, a second PCR was run for about 6 to 11 cycles. Via MiXCR, TCRdb re-called the 5' RACE reads, giving one row per CDR3 protein. The repertoire holds some 760,000 distinct CDR3 sequences, with more than 20% as singletons. There are a few counts of this clonotype. Antigen unknown. There are 15 residues in the CDR3. V trimming: 10 bases; J trimming: 0 bases; junction bases outside the gene matches: 6. This sample also appeared in a second study, on T cells of mothers and their children. Per that paper: Inherited differences only slightly affect thymic shaping of TCR recombination output.

The origin of this receptor is a boy younger than 18 in good health. The chain recombines TRBV12-3 or TRBV12-4 with TRBJ2-6; 7 bases are a match to TRBD1. The sample was blood. CDR3 loop: CAIGTESSGANVLTF. The CDR3, as DNA: TGTGCCATCGGGACAGAGAGCTCTGGGGCCAACGTCCTGACTTTC.